This TCR beta chain was retrieved from a study of post-analysis software for immune sequencing data. Whole-study results and caveats: Compared with controls, patients had more of five or six TRBV segments, including TRBV5-6, TRBV5-1 and TRBV20-1.

The CDR3 totals 15 residues. Trimming took off 0 bases at V and 4 bases at J, with 13 bases between the two ends. Germline V gives CDR1 SGHRS, CDR2 YFSETQ. cDNA libraries for TCR beta contained unique molecular identifiers. Out of 1 to 10 million T cells, 470,000 or so cDNA molecules were generated. TCRdb fed the PCR reads into MiXCR, producing one record per CDR3 protein. This repertoire shows about 170,000 distinct CDR3 sequences, roughly 31% found once; its top ten account for about 1.6%. This clonotype was counted ten times or more. Its antigen is unknown. V usage is TRBV5-1 and J usage is TRBJ2-5, with a possible D match to TRBD1 (5 bases). Specimen: blood. This TCR came from a girl aged 5-17 years with multiple sclerosis. As DNA, the CDR3 is TGCGCCAGCAGCTTGGCCGACCAAAGGGGAGAGACCCAGTACTTC. Translation gives CASSLADQRGETQYF.